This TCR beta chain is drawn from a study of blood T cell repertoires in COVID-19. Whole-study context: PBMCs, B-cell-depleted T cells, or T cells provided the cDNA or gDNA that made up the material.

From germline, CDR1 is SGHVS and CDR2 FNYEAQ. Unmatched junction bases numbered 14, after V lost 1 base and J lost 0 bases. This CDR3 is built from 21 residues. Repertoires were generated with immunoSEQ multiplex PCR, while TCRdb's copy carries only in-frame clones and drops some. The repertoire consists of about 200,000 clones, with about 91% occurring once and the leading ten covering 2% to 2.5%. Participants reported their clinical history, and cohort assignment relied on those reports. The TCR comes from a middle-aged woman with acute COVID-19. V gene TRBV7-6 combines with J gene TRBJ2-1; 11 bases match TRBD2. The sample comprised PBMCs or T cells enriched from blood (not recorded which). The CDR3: CASSLDPSGTSGGSSYNEQFF. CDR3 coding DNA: TGTGCCAGCAGCTTAGACCCTTCAGGTACTAGCGGGGGTAGCTCCTACAATGAGCAGTTCTTC.